Shown below are 25 T cell receptor beta chains from a single sample sequenced in a study of beta chain features in type 1 diabetes. Expressed TCRB transcripts got sequenced, as all isolated RNA was reverse transcribed. The table came from immunoSEQ multiplex PCR; TCRdb's copy has only in-frame clones and leaves some out. Of 250,000 to 350,000 clones in the sample, 11% to 15% were seen once. Sequenced material: central memory CD4+ T cells from blood. The receptor source for this set is a man aged 30 to 45 in good health.

This clone is medium-sized in the sample. Additional DNA sequences in this sample encode the identical CDR3. V and J are TRBV19 and TRBJ2-2; no firm D call. This CDR3 has 14 amino acids. The germline V and J ends were trimmed by 5 bases and 1 base, with 8 bases remaining between them. In germline, CDR1 is LNHDA, CDR2 SQIVND (reference sequence). This chain's CDR3 is CASSRTENTGELFF. The CDR3 nucleotides are TGTGCCAGTAGTCGGACCGAGAACACCGGGGAGCTGTTTTTT.

The V call is TRBV7-9, the J call TRBJ2-4; the D gene is possibly TRBD1 (7 bases). CDR3 size: 17 residues. The V end was cut by 5 bases, the J end by 5 bases, with 22 bases between. CDR1 and CDR2 from the germline V gene are SEHNR and FQNEAQ (reference sequence). Here the CDR3 DNA reads TGTGCCAGCAGCAGCTTAAAGGGCAGGGGGGCCGAAAACATTCAGTACTTC. Its translation is CASSSLKGRGAENIQYF. The whole variable domain, remainder taken from reference TRBV7-9 and TRBJ2-4, is DTGVSQNPRHKITKRGQNVTFRCDPISEHNRLYWYRQTLGQGPEFLTYFQNEAQLEKSRLLSDRFSAERPKGSFSTLEIQRTEQGDSAMYLCASSSLKGRGAENIQYFGAGTRLSVL.

This clone was observed a handful of times. This chain uses TRBV11-2 with TRBJ2-1; TRBD2 aligns across 12 bases. This CDR3 region has 18 residues. Germline loops: CDR1 SGHAT, CDR2 FQNNGV. J lost 7 bases, V lost 2 bases, and 12 bases had no gene match. CDR3 protein: CASSLSLAGGPWENEQFF. The DNA for the CDR3 is TGTGCCAGCAGCTTATCGCTAGCGGGAGGGCCATGGGAGAATGAGCAGTTCTTC.

This clone occurred a few times. The rearrangement uses TRBV2 and TRBJ1-1; D call uncertain. V lost 0 bases, J lost 13 bases, and 15 bases lay in between. This CDR3 contains 13 residues. Per the germline V gene, CDR1 is SNHLY and CDR2 is FYNNEI. CDR3 coding DNA: TGTGCCAGCAGTGAAGCGCTTACGGGGTATGGTTTCTTT. As protein: CASSEALTGYGFF.

This chain joins TRBV7-2 and TRBJ2-7, with D perhaps TRBD2 (6 bases). The germline V gene encodes CDR1 SGHTA and CDR2 FQGNSA. Trimming took 2 bases from V and 13 from J, leaving 15 bases between them. This CDR3 contains 12 residues. In DNA, the CDR3 is TGTGCCAGCAGCTTATATTTAACTAGCCTCTACTTC. Its translation: CASSLYLTSLYF.

The chain has TRBV29-1 and TRBJ1-4; weak D call: TRBD1 (6 bases). The V gene lost 6 bases and the J gene lost 6 bases, with 14 bases spanning the gap. The CDR3 is made up of 13 amino acids. Germline V gives CDR1 SQVTM, CDR2 ANQGSEA. Written as DNA, the CDR3 is TGCAGCGTAAAAAGGGGGTCTGATGAAAAACTGTTTTTT. This sequence encodes CSVKRGSDEKLFF.

This clone was recorded a few times. The chain links TRBV5-6 to TRBJ2-5; the D is unclear. Trimming removed 4 bases from V and 2 bases from J, with 12 bases in between. The CDR3 loop spans 14 amino acids. Germline CDR1 reads SGHDT; CDR2 reads YYEEEE. The CDR3 DNA sequence: TGTGCCAGCAGCAAGGACCAGAGGCAAGAGACCCAGTACTTC. Its translation is CASSKDQRQETQYF.

The J gene is TRBJ1-5, the V gene TRBV6-1, with no clear D. This CDR3 has 15 amino acids. Germline CDR1 is MNHNS and CDR2 is SASEGT. Trimming left V 3 bases short and J 4 bases short, with 13 bases between. CDR3 residues: CASSEGNRANQPQHF. The CDR3, as DNA: TGTGCCAGCAGTGAGGGGAACCGGGCGAATCAGCCCCAGCATTTT.

This clone showed up just a few times. The chain employs TRBV9 and TRBJ2-2; 7 positions match TRBD2. CDR3 length equals 15 residues. Trimming cost V 0 bases and J 5 bases; bases outside gene matches: 4. Germline CDR1 and CDR2: SGDLS and YYNGEE. The CDR3 DNA follows: TGTGCCAGCAGCGTAGCTAACGGGGGGACCGGGGAGCTGTTTTTT. Translating it yields CASSVANGGTGELFF.

This clone has a handful of counts. The chain has TRBV30 and TRBJ1-3; D uncertain. The V end lost 2 bases, the J end lost 4 bases, and 6 bases lay between the germline ends. Germline loops: CDR1 GTSNPN, CDR2 SVGIG (reference sequence). The CDR3 loop spans 12 amino acids. DNA for the CDR3: TGTGCCTGGAGTTCAGCCGGAAACACCATATATTTT. Protein product: CAWSSAGNTIYF. Variable domain in full (rest from reference TRBV30 and TRBJ1-3): SQTIHQWPATLVQPVGSPLSLECTVEGTSNPNLYWYRQAAGRGLQLLFYSVGIGQISSEVPQNLSASRPQDRQFILSSKKLLLSDSGFYLCAWSSAGNTIYFGEGSWLTVV.

This clone was seen a few times. The chain couples TRBV5-1 to TRBJ2-1; TRBD2 aligns across 8 bases. J lost 0 bases, V lost 3 bases, and 8 bases had no gene match. In germline, CDR1 is SGHRS, CDR2 YFSETQ. The CDR3 loop spans 17 amino acids. CDR3 nucleotides: TGCGCCAGCAGCTCCGGCGGGGGGAGCCGCTCCTACAATGAGCAGTTCTTC. This sequence encodes CASSSGGGSRSYNEQFF. The whole variable domain, remainder taken from reference TRBV5-1 and TRBJ2-1, is KAGVTQTPRYLIKTRGQQVTLSCSPISGHRSVSWYQQTPGQGLQFLFEYFSETQRNKGNFPGRFSGRQFSNSRSEMNVSTLELGDSALYLCASSSGGGSRSYNEQFFGPGTRLTVL.

This clone was observed a few times. V gene TRBV5-1 combines with J gene TRBJ1-4, with 10 bases matching TRBD1. The CDR3 covers 15 residues. Germline-derived CDR1 and CDR2 are SGHRS and YFSETQ. With 2 bases clipped from V and 8 bases from J, the junction kept 6 bases outside the gene matches. This CDR3 is CASSFLTGGGEKLFF. CDR3 nucleotides: TGCGCCAGCAGCTTCTTGACAGGGGGCGGCGAAAAACTGTTTTTT. Full variable domain (rest looked up from reference TRBV5-1 and TRBJ1-4): KAGVTQTPRYLIKTRGQQVTLSCSPISGHRSVSWYQQTPGQGLQFLFEYFSETQRNKGNFPGRFSGRQFSNSRSEMNVSTLELGDSALYLCASSFLTGGGEKLFFGSGTQLSVL.

The table lists this clone with a few counts. The V call is TRBV29-1, the J call TRBJ2-1; D uncertain. CDR1 is SQVTM, CDR2 ANQGSEA, per germline. The V end was cut by 4 bases, the J end by 0 bases, with 13 bases between. The CDR3 is made up of 15 amino acids. CDR3 protein: CSVGHSSSSYNEQFF. The CDR3 DNA follows: TGCAGCGTTGGACACTCATCGAGCTCCTACAATGAGCAGTTCTTC.

This clone was seen only a few times. The chain recombines TRBV15 with TRBJ2-3; D possibly corresponds to TRBD2 (6 bases). The V gene lost 9 bases and the J gene lost 0 bases, with 10 bases spanning the gap. The CDR3 sequence is 13 residues long. The V gene's germline CDR1 is LNHNV and CDR2 YYDKDF (reference sequence). The CDR3 DNA reads as TGTGCCACAGGGACTCGAAGCACAGATACGCAGTATTTT. This encodes CATGTRSTDTQYF.

This clone was seen more than once but under ten times. The chain links TRBV11-3 to TRBJ2-3, with no clear D. Germline lookup yields CDR1 SGHNT and CDR2 YENEEA. V lost 5 bases and J 2 bases, leaving 8 bases between the germline ends. There are 13 residues in the CDR3. The CDR3, as DNA: TGTGCCAGCAGCCACGACTCCACAGATACGCAGTATTTT. Its protein is CASSHDSTDTQYF.

This clone was observed a few times. The chain joins TRBV4-1 to TRBJ2-3, with TRBD2 as a possible D gene (7 bases). Germline values: CDR1 MGHRA, CDR2 YSYEKL. Trimming pared 3 bases from V and 2 bases from J, leaving 15 bases between. The CDR3 is 16 amino acids. For the CDR3, the DNA is TGCGCCAGCAGCCACCCGAAGGGGGGGTACACAGATACGCAGTATTTT. The encoded protein is CASSHPKGGYTDTQYF.

This clone was seen more than once but under ten times. The chain employs TRBV11-2 and TRBJ1-2, with 10 bases lining up with TRBD1. The CDR3 sequence is 14 residues long. Germline-derived CDR1 and CDR2 are SGHAT and FQNNGV. The trim removed 5 bases at V and 5 bases at J, leaving 5 bases unmatched. The CDR3 protein is CASSPGTGAYGYTF. CDR3 nucleotide sequence: TGTGCCAGCAGCCCCGGGACAGGGGCATATGGCTACACCTTC.

This clone has just a few counts. The genes are TRBV6-5 and TRBJ2-7; 11 nucleotides agree with TRBD2. In germline, CDR1 is MNHEY, CDR2 SVGAGI. The CDR3 covers 14 residues. J gave up 3 bases and V 2 bases, and 0 bases lay outside the gene matches. CDR3 nucleotides: TGTGCCAGCAGTTACACTAGCGGGGGCTACGAGCAGTACTTC. The encoded protein is CASSYTSGGYEQYF.

The gene calls are TRBV10-3 and TRBJ1-6, with 8 bases lining up with TRBD1. Germline CDR1 ENHRY, CDR2 SYGVKD. V was clipped by 2 bases and J by 9 bases; unmatched bases: 6. The CDR3 is made up of 15 amino acids. The CDR3 reads CAISEARQGLSPLHF. DNA for the CDR3: TGTGCCATCAGTGAGGCGAGACAGGGGCTTTCACCCCTCCACTTT.

This clone was counted between two and nine times. The V and J genes are TRBV30 and TRBJ2-7; D tentatively fits TRBD1 or TRBD2 (6 bases each). Germline CDR1 and CDR2: GTSNPN and SVGIG (reference sequence). Trimming pared 2 bases from V and 6 bases from J, leaving 14 bases between. This CDR3 region has 13 residues. The CDR3 sequence: CAWSSSGAGEQYV. In DNA, the CDR3 is TGTGCCTGGAGTTCGTCGGGGGCGGGCGAGCAGTACGTC.

This chain uses TRBV6-1 with TRBJ2-7; TRBD2 matches 9 bases. The ends lost 4 bases at V and 4 bases at J; junction bases unmatched: 2. Germline lookup yields CDR1 MNHNS and CDR2 SASEGT. The CDR3 consists of 13 residues. CDR3 nucleotides: TGTGCCAGCAGTGGCGGGGGGGGATACGAGCAGTACGTC. This gives the protein CASSGGGGYEQYV.

A few counts support this clone. The J gene is TRBJ2-1, the V gene TRBV27, with D possibly being TRBD1 (5 bases). The CDR3 is 16 amino acids. Trimming stripped 2 bases from V and 6 bases from J, with 17 bases between. Germline V gives CDR1 MNHEY, CDR2 SMNVEV (reference sequence). The CDR3 coding sequence is TGTGCCAGCAGTTTAGGAGCCCGGCAGGGTGGCAATGAGCAGTTCTTC. Protein product: CASSLGARQGGNEQFF.

The gene calls are TRBV30 and TRBJ1-2; 7 bases fit TRBD1. Germline lookup yields CDR1 GTSNPN and CDR2 SVGIG (reference sequence). J lost 4 bases, V lost 3 bases, and 14 bases had no gene match. CDR3 length equals 16 residues. The DNA of the CDR3 is TGTGCCTGGAGCGAGAACAGGGGTCTTCTAGGCTATGGCTACACCTTC. Translation gives CAWSENRGLLGYGYTF.

The J gene is TRBJ2-3, the V gene TRBV10-2, with 9 nucleotides matching TRBD2. The CDR3 has 15 amino acids. Looked up from germline, CDR1 is WSHSY and CDR2 is SAAADI. V trimming: 3 bases; J trimming: 4 bases; junction bases outside the gene matches: 5. The CDR3 sequence is CASSDWAGGSDTQYF. CDR3 in DNA: TGCGCCAGCAGTGATTGGGCGGGGGGGTCAGATACGCAGTATTTT.

The chain carries TRBV6-5 and TRBJ1-5; 8 bases are shared with TRBD1. V lost 7 bases and J lost 5; bases outside the gene matches: 7. The CDR3 is 14 residues long. Germline CDR1 reads MNHEY; CDR2 reads SVGAGI. The CDR3 DNA sequence: TGTGCCAGCAAAGCAGGGGGCAGGGATCAGCCCCAGCATTTT. As protein: CASKAGGRDQPQHF.